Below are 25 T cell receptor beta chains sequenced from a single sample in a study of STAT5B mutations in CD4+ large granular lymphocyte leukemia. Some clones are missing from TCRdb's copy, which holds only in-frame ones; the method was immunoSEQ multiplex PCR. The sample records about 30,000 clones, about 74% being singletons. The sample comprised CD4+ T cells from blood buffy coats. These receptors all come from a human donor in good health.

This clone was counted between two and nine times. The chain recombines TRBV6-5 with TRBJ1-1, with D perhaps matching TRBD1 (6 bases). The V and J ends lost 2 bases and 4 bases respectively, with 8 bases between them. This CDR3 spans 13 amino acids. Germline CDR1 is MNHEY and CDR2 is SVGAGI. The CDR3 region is CASSYPGATEAFF. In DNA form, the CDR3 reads TGTGCCAGCAGTTACCCAGGGGCCACTGAAGCTTTCTTT.

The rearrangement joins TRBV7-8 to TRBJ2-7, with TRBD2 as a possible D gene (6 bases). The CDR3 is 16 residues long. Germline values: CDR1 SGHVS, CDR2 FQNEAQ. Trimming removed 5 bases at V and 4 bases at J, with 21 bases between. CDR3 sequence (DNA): TGTGCCAGCAGCCCCGGGAGCGCCCTTAACGGTTACGAGCAGTACTTC. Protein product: CASSPGSALNGYEQYF.

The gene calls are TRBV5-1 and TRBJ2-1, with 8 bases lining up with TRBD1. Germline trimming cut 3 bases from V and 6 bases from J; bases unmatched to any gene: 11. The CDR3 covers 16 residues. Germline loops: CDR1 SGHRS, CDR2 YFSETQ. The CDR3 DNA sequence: TGCGCCAGCAGCTCACTGACAGGGGCCCGCTCCAATGAGCAGTTCTTC. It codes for CASSSLTGARSNEQFF.

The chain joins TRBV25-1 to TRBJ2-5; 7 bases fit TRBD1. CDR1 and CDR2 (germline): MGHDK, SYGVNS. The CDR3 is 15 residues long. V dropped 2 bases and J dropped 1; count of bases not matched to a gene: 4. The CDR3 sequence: CASSEHEGAQETQYF. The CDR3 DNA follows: TGTGCCAGCAGTGAACATGAGGGGGCCCAAGAGACCCAGTACTTC.

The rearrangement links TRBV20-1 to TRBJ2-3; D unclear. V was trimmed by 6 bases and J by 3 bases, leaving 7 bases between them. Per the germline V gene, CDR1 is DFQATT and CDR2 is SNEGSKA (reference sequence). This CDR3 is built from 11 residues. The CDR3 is CSAHQTDTQYF. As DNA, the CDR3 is TGCAGTGCGCACCAAACAGATACGCAGTATTTT.

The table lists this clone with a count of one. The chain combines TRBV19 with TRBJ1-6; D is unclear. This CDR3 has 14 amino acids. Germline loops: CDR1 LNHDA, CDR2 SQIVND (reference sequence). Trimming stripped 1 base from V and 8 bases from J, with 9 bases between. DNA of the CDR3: TGTGCCAGTAGTATAGGGCAGTTGGATTCACCCCTCCACTTT. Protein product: CASSIGQLDSPLHF.

The DNA of the CDR3 is TGTGCCAGCAGTGAAGAGACAGGGGGCGCTAACTATGGCTACACCTTC. Protein: CASSEETGGANYGYTF. This chain uses TRBV6-1 with TRBJ1-2; 10 bases are shared with TRBD1. The junction had 2 bases not matched to a gene; V was cut back by 1 base and J by 0 bases. The CDR3 runs 16 residues. Germline CDR1 reads MNHNS; CDR2 reads SASEGT.

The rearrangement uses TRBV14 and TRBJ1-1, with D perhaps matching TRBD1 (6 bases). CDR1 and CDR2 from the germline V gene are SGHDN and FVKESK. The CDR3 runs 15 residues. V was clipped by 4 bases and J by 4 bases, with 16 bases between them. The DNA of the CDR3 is TGTGCCAGCAGCCGCAACAGGGTGGGCAGCACTGAAGCTTTCTTT. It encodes CASSRNRVGSTEAFF.

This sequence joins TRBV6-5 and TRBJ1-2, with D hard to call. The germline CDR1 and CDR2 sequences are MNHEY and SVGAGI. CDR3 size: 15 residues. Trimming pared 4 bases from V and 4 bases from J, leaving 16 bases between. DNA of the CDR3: TGTGCCAGCAGTTTCAGGCCCGGGTCTCTCTATGGCTACACCTTC. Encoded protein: CASSFRPGSLYGYTF.

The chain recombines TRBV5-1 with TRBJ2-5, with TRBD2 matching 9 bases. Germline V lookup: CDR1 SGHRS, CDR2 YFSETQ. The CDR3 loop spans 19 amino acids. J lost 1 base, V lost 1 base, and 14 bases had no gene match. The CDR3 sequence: CASSLRPPTSGGGQETQYF. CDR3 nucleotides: TGCGCCAGCAGCTTGCGCCCCCCGACTAGCGGAGGGGGCCAAGAGACCCAGTACTTC.

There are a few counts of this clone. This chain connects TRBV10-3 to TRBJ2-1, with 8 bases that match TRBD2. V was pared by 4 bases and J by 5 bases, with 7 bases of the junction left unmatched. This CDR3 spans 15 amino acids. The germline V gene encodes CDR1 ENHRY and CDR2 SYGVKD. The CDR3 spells CAISGRLAGDNEQFF. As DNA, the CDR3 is TGTGCCATCAGTGGGAGGCTAGCGGGCGACAATGAGCAGTTCTTC.

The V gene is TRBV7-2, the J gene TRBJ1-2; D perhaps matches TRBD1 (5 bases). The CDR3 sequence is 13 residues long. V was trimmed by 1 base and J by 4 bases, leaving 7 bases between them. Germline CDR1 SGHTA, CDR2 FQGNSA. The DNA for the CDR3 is TGTGCCAGCAGCTTAGTGGGGGGCTATGGCTACACCTTC. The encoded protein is CASSLVGGYGYTF.

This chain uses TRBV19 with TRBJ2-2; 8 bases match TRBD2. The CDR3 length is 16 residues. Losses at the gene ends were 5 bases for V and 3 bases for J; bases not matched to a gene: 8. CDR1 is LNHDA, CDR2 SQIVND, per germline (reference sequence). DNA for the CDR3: TGTGCCAGTAGTCCGGCGGGGGGCCGTGACACCGGGGAGCTGTTTTTT. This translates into CASSPAGGRDTGELFF.

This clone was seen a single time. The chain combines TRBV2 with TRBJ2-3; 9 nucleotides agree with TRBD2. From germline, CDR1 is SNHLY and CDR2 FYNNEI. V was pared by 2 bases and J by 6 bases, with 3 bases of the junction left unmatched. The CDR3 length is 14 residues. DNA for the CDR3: TGTGCCAGCAGTGAACAGCGGGGGGTGGATACGCAGTATTTT. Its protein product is CASSEQRGVDTQYF.

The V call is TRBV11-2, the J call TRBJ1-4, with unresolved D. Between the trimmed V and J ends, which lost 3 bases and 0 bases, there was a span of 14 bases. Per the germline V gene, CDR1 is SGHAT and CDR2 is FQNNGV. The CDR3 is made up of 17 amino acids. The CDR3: CASSLDPRESTNEKLFF. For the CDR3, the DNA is TGTGCCAGCAGCTTGGACCCGCGTGAGTCAACTAATGAAAAACTGTTTTTT.

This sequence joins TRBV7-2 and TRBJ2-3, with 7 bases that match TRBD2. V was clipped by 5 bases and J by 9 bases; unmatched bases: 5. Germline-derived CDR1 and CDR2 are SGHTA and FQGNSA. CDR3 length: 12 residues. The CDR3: CASSQRGGTQYF. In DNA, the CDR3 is TGTGCCAGCAGCCAGAGGGGAGGGACGCAGTATTTT.

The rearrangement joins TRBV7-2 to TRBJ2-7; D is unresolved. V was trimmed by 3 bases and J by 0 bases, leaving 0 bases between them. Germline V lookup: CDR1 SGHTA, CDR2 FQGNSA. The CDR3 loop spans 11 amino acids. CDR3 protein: CASSFSYEQYF. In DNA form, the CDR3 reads TGTGCCAGCAGCTTCTCCTACGAGCAGTACTTC. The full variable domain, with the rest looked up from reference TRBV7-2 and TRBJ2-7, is GAGVSQSPSNKVTEKGKDVELRCDPISGHTALYWYRQSLGQGLEFLIYFQGNSAPDKSGLPSDRFSAERTGGSVSTLTIQRTQQEDSAVYLCASSFSYEQYFGPGTRLTVT.

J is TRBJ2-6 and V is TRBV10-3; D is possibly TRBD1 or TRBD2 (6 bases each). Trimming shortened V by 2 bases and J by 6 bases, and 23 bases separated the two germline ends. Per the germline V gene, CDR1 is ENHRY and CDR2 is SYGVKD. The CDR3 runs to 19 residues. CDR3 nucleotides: TGTGCCATCAGTGAGACTCCCGGCGAGGCTGGGGGGCCGGCCAACGTCCTGACTTTC. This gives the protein CAISETPGEAGGPANVLTF.

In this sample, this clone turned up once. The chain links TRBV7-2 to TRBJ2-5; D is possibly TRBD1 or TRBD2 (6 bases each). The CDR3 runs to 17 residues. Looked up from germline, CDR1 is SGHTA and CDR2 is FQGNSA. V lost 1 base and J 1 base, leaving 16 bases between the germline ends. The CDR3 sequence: CASSLGLSGGPQETQYF. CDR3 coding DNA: TGTGCCAGCAGCTTAGGGTTGTCTGGGGGGCCCCAAGAGACCCAGTACTTC. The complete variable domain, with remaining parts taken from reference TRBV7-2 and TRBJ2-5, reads GAGVSQSPSNKVTEKGKDVELRCDPISGHTALYWYRQSLGQGLEFLIYFQGNSAPDKSGLPSDRFSAERTGGSVSTLTIQRTQQEDSAVYLCASSLGLSGGPQETQYFGPGTRLLVL.

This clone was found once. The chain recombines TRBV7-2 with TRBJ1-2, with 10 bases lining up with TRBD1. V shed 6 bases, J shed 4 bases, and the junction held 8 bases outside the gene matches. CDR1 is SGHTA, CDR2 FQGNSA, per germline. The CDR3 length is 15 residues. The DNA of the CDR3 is TGTGCCAGCAGTTTTACGGGACAGGGGACCTATGGCTACACCTTC. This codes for CASSFTGQGTYGYTF. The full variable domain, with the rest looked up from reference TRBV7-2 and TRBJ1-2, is GAGVSQSPSNKVTEKGKDVELRCDPISGHTALYWYRQSLGQGLEFLIYFQGNSAPDKSGLPSDRFSAERTGGSVSTLTIQRTQQEDSAVYLCASSFTGQGTYGYTFGSGTRLTVV.

This chain's CDR3 is CASSEARMAGGTEAFF. DNA for the CDR3: TGTGCCAGCAGTGAAGCTAGAATGGCAGGGGGCACTGAAGCTTTCTTT. The chain has TRBV6-1 and TRBJ1-1, with 7 bases aligning to TRBD1. The V gene's germline CDR1 is MNHNS and CDR2 SASEGT. This CDR3 contains 16 residues. With 0 bases clipped from V and 4 bases from J, the junction kept 8 bases outside the gene matches.

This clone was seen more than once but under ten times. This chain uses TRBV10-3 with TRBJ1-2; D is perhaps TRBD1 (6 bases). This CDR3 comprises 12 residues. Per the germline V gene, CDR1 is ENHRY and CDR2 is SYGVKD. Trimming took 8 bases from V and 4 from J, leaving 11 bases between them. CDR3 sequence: CAIQQGGYGYTF. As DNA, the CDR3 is TGTGCCATCCAACAGGGTGGCTATGGCTACACCTTC.

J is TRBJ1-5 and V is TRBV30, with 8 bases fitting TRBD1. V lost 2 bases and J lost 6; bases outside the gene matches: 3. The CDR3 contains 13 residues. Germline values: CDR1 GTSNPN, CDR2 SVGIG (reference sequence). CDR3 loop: CAWSQGAGQPQHF. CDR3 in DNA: TGTGCCTGGAGTCAGGGGGCAGGTCAGCCCCAGCATTTT.

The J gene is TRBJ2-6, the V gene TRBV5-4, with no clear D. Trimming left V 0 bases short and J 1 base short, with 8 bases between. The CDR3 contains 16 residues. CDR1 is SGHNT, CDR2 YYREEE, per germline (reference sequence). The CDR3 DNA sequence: TGTGCCAGCAGCTTGGATACCGATTCTGGGGCCAACGTCCTGACTTTC. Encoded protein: CASSLDTDSGANVLTF.

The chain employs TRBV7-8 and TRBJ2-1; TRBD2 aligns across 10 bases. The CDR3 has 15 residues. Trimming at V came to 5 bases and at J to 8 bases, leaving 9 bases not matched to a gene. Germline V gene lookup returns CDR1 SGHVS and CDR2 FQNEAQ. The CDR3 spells CASSPPSGSRDEQFF. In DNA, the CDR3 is TGTGCCAGCAGCCCCCCTAGCGGGAGCCGCGATGAGCAGTTCTTC.